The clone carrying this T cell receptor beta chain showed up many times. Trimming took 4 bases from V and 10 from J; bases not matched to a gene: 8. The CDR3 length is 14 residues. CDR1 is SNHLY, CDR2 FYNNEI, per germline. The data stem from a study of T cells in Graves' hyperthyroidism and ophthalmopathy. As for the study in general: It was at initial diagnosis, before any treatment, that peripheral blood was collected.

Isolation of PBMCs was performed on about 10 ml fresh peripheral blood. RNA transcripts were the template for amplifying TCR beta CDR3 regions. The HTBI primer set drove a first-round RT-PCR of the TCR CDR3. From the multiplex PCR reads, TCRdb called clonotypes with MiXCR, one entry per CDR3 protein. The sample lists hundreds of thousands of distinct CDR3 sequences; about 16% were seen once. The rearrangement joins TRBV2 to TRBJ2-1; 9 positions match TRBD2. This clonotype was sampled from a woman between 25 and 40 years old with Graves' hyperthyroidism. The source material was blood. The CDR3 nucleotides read TGTGCCAGCAGTGTGGGGACAGCGGGGGGAGAGCAGTTCTTC. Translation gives CASSVGTAGGEQFF.